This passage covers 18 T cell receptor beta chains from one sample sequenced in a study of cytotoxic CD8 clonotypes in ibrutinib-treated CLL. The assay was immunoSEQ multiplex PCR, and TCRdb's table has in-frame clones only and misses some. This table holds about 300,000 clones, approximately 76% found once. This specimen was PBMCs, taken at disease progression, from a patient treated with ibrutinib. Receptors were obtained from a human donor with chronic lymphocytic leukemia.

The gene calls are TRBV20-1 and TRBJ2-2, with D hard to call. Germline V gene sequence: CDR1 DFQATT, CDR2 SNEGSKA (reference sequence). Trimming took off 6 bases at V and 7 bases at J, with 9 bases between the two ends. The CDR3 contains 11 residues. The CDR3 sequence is CSAGSNGELFF. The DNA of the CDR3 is TGCAGTGCGGGCTCAAACGGGGAGCTGTTTTTT.

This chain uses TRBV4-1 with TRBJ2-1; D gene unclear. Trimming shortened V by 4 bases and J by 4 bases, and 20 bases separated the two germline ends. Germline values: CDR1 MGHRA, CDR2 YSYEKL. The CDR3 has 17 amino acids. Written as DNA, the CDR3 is TGCGCCAGCAGCCCCCAGACAAGGAGCCCCACTTACAATGAGCAGTTCTTC. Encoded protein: CASSPQTRSPTYNEQFF.

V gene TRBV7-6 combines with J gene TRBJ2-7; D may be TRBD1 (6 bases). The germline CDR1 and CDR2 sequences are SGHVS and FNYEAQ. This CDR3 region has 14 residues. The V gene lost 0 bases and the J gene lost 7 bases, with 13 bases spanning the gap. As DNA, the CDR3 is TGTGCCAGCAGCTTAGCCCCAGGGGCGAGGGAGCAGTACTTC. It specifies CASSLAPGAREQYF.

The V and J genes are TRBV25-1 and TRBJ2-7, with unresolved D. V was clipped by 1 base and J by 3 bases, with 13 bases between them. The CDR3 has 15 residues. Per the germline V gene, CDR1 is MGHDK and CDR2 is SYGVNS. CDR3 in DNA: TGTGCCAGCAGTGAATTAGGGCCCCTTATCTACGAGCAGTACTTC. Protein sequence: CASSELGPLIYEQYF.

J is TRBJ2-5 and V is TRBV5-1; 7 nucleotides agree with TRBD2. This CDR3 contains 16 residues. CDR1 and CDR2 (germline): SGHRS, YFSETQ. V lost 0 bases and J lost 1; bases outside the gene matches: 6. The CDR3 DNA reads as TGCGCCAGCAGCTTGGTCGGGGGAGGGTCCCAAGAGACCCAGTACTTC. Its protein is CASSLVGGGSQETQYF.

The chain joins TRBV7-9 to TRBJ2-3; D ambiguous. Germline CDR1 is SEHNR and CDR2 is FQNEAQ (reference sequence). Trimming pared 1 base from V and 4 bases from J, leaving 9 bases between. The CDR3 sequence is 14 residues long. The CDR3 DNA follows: TGTGCCAGCAGCTTAGATGGAGTATCAGATACGCAGTATTTT. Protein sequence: CASSLDGVSDTQYF.

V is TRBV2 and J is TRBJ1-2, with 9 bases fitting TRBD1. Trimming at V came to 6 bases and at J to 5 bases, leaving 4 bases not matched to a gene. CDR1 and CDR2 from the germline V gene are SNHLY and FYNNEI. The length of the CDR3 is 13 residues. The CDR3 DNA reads TGTGCCAGCAGGGGGACAGGGACATATGGCTACACCTTC. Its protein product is CASRGTGTYGYTF.

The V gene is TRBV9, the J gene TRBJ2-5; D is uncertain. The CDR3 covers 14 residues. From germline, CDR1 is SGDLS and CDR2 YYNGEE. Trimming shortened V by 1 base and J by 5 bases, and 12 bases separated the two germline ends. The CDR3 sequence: CASSVRAAAETQYF. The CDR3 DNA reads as TGTGCCAGCAGCGTACGGGCGGCGGCGGAGACCCAGTACTTC.

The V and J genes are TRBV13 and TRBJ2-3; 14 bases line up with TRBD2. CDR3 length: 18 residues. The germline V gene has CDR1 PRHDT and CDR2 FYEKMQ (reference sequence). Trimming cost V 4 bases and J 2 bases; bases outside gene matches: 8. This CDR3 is CASSWTSGGKRDTDTQYF. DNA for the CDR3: TGTGCCAGCAGCTGGACTAGCGGGGGGAAGAGGGACACAGATACGCAGTATTTT.

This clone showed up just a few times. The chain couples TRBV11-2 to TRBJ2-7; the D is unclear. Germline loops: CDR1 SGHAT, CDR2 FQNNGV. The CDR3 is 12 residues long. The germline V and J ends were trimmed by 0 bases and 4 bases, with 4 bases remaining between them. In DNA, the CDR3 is TGTGCCAGCAGCTTAGAGTGGTACGAGCAGTACTTC. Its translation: CASSLEWYEQYF.

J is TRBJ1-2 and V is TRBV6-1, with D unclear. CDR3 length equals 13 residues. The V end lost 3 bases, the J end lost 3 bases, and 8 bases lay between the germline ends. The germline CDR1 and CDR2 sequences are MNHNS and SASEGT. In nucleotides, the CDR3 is TGTGCCAGCAGTGACCACGTAGACTATGGCTACACCTTC. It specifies CASSDHVDYGYTF.

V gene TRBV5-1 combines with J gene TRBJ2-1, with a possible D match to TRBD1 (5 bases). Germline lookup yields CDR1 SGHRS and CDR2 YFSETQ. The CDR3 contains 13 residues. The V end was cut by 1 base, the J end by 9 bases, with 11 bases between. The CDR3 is CASSLQGLGEQFF. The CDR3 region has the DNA TGCGCCAGCAGCTTGCAGGGATTGGGTGAGCAGTTCTTC.

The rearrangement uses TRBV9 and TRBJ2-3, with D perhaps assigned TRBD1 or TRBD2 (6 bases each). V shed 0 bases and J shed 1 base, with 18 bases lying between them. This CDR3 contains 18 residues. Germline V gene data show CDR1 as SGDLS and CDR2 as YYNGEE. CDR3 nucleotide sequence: TGTGCCAGCAGCGTAGACCCCTCCTGGGGGGCAGGCACAGATACGCAGTATTTT. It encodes CASSVDPSWGAGTDTQYF. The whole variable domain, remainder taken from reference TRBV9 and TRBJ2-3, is DSGVTQTPKHLITATGQRVTLRCSPRSGDLSVYWYQQSLDQGLQFLIQYYNGEERAKGNILERFSAQQFPDLHSELNLSSLELGDSALYFCASSVDPSWGAGTDTQYFGPGTRLTVL.

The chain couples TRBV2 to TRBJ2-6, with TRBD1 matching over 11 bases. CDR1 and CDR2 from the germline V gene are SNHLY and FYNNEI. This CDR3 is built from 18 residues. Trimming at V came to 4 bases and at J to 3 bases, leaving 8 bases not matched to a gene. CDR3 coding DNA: TGTGCCAGCAGTGTGTTTGGACAGGGGGCGCTTGGGGCCAACGTCCTGACTTTC. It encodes CASSVFGQGALGANVLTF.

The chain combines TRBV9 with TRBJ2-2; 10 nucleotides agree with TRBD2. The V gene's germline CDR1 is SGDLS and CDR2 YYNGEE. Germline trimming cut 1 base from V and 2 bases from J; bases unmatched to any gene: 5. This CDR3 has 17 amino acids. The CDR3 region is CASSVTSGDVNTGELFF. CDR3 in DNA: TGTGCCAGCAGCGTAACTAGCGGGGACGTAAACACCGGGGAGCTGTTTTTT.

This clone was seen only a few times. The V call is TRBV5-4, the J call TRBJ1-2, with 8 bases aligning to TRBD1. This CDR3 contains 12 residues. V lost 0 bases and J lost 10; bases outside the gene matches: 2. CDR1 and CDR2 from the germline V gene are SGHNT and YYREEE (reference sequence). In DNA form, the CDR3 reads TGTGCCAGCAGCTTGGGACAGGGGTCCTACACCTTC. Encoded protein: CASSLGQGSYTF.

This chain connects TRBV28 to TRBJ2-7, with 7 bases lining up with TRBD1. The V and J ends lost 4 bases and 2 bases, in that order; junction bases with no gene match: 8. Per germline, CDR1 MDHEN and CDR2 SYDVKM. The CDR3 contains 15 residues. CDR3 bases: TGTGCCAGCAGTTACAGGGGCCGATCCACCTACGAGCAGTACTTC. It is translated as CASSYRGRSTYEQYF. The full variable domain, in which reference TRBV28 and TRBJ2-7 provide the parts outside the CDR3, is DVKVTQSSRYLVKRTGEKVFLECVQDMDHENMFWYRQDPGLGLRLIYFSYDVKMKEKGDIPEGYSVSREKKERFSLILESASTNQTSMYLCASSYRGRSTYEQYFGPGTRLTVT.

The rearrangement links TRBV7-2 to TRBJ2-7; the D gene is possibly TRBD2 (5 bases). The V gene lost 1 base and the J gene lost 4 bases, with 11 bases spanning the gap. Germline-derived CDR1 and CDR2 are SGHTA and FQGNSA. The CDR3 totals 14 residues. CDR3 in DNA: TGTGCCAGCAGCTTAGGAGGGAACCGGTACGAGCAGTACTTC. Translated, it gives CASSLGGNRYEQYF.